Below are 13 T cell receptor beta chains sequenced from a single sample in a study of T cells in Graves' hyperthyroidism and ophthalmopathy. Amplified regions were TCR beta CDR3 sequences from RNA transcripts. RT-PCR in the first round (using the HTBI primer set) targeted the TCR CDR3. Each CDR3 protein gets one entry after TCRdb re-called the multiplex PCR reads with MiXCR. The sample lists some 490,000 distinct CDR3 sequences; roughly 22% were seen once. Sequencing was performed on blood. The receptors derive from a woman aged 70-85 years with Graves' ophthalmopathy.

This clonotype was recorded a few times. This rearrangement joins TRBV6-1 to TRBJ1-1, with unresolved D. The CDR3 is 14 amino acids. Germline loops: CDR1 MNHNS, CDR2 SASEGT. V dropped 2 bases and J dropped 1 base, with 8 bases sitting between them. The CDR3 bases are TGTGCCAGCAGTGAATTAGGGCAGAACACTGAAGCTTTCTTT. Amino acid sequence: CASSELGQNTEAFF.

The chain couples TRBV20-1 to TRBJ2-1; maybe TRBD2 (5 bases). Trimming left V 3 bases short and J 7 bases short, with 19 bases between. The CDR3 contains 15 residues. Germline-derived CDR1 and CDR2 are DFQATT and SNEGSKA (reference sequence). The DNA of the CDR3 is TGCAGTGCTAGTCGATCTGGGCGACTACCGAATGAGCAGTTCTTC. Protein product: CSASRSGRLPNEQFF.

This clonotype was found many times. The CDR3 here is CASSSTPISGRETQYF. The CDR3 bases are TGTGCCAGCAGCTCCACCCCGATTAGCGGGAGGGAGACCCAGTACTTC. The chain carries TRBV7-9 and TRBJ2-5; 10 bases fit TRBD2. V gave up 4 bases and J gave up 5 bases; unmatched junction bases: 10. The CDR3 consists of 16 residues. Per germline, CDR1 SEHNR and CDR2 FQNEAQ (reference sequence).

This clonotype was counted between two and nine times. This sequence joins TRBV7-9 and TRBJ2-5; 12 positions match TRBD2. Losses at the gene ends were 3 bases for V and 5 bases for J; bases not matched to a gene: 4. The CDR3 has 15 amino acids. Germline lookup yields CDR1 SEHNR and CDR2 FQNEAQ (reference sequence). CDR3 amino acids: CASSFLAGGPETQYF. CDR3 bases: TGTGCCAGCAGCTTCCTAGCGGGAGGGCCTGAGACCCAGTACTTC.

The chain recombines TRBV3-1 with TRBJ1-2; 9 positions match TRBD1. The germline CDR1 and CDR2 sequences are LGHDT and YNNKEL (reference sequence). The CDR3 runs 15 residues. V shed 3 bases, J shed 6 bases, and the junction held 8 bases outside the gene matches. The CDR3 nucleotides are TGTGCCAGCAGCCACACAGGGGGCGGAAAGAATGGCTACACCTTC. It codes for CASSHTGGGKNGYTF.

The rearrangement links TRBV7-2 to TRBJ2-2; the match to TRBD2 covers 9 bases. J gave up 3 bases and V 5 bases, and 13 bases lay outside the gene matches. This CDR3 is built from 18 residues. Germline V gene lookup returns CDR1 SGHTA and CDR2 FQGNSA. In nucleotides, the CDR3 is TGTGCCAGCAGCCGCCGGGTAGCGGGAGAGCTATACACCGGGGAGCTGTTTTTT. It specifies CASSRRVAGELYTGELFF.

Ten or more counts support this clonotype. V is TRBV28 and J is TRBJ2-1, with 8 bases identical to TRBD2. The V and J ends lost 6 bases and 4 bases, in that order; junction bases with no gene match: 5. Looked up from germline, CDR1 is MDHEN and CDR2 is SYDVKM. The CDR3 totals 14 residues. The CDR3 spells CASRSGRAYNEQFF. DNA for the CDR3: TGTGCCAGCAGGAGCGGGAGAGCTTACAATGAGCAGTTCTTC.

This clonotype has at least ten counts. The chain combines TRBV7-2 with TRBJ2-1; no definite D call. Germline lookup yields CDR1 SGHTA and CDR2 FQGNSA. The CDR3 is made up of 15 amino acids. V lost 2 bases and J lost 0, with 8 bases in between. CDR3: CASSLQVRSYNEQFF. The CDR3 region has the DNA TGTGCCAGCAGCTTACAGGTTCGCTCCTACAATGAGCAGTTCTTC.

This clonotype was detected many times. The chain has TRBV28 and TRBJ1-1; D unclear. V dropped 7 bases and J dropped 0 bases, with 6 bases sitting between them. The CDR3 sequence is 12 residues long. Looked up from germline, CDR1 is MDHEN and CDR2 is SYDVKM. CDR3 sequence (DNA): TGTGCCAGCATGATAGTGAACACTGAAGCTTTCTTT. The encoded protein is CASMIVNTEAFF.

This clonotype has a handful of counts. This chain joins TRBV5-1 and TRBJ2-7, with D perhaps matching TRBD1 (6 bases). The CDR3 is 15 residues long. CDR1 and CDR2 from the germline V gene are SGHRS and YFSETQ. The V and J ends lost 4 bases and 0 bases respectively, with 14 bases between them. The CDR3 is CASSIGQTSSYEQYF. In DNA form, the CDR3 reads TGCGCCAGCAGCATCGGACAGACGAGCTCCTACGAGCAGTACTTC. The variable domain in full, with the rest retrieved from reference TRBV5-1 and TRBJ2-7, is KAGVTQTPRYLIKTRGQQVTLSCSPISGHRSVSWYQQTPGQGLQFLFEYFSETQRNKGNFPGRFSGRQFSNSRSEMNVSTLELGDSALYLCASSIGQTSSYEQYFGPGTRLTVT.

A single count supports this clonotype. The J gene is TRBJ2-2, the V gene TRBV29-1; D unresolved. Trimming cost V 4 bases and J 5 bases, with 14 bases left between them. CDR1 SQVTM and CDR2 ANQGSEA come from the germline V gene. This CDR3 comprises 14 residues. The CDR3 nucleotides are TGCAGCGTTGCGTTTATCGTGGGTACCGGGGAGCTGTTTTTT. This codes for CSVAFIVGTGELFF.

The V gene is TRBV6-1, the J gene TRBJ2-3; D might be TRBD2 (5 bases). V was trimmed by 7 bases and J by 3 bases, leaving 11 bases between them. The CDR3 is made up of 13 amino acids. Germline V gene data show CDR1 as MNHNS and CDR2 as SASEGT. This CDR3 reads CASTGRRTDTQYF. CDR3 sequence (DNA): TGTGCCAGCACGGGAAGAAGGACAGATACGCAGTATTTT.

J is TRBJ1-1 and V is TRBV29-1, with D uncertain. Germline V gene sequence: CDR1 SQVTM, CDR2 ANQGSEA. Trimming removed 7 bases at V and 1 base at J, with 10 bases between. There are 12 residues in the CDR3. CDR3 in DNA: TGCAGCGGGAGACATCCGAACACTGAAGCTTTCTTT. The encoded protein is CSGRHPNTEAFF.